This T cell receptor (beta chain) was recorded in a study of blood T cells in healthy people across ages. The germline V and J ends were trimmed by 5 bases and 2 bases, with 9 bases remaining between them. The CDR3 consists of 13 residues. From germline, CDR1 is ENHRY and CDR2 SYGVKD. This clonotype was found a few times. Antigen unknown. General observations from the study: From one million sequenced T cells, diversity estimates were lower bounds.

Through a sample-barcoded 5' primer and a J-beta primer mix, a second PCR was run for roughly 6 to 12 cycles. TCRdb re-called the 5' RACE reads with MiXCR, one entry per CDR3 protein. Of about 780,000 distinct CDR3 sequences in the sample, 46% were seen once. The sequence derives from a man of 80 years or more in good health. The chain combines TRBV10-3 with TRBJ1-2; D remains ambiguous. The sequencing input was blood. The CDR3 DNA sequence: TGTGCCATCAGTCCAGACTTGAACTATGGCTACACCTTC. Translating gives CAISPDLNYGYTF.